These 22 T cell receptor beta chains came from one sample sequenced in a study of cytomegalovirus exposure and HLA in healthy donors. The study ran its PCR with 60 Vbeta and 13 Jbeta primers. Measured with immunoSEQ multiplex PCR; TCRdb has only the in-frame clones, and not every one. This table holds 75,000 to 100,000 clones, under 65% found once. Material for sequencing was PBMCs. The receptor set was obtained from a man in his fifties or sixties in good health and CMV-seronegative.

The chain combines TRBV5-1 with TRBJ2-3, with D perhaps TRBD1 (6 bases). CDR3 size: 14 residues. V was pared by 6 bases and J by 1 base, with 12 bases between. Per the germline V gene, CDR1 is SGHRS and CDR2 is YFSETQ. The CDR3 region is CASTGRGGTDTQYF. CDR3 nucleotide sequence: TGCGCCAGCACCGGCAGGGGAGGCACAGATACGCAGTATTTT.

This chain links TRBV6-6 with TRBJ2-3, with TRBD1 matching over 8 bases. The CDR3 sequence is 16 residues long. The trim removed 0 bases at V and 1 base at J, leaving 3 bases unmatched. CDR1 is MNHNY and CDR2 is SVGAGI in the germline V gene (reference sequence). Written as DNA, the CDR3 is TGTGCCAGCAGTTACTCCCCGGGACAGGGCACAGATACGCAGTATTTT. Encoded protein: CASSYSPGQGTDTQYF.

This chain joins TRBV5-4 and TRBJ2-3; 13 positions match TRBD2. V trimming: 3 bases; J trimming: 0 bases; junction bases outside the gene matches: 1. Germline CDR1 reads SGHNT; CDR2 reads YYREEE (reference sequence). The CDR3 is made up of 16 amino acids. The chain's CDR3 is CASSWGLAGSTDTQYF. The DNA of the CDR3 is TGTGCCAGCAGCTGGGGACTAGCGGGGAGCACAGATACGCAGTATTTT.

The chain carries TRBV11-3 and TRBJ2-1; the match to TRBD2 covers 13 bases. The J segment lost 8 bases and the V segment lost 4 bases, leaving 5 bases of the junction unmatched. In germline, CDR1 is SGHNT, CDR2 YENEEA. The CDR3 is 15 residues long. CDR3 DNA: TGTGCCAGCAGCTCTGGACTAGCGGGAGTAGATGAGCAGTTCTTC. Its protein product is CASSSGLAGVDEQFF. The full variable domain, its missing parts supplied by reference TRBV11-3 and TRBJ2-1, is EAGVVQSPRYKIIEKKQPVAFWCNPISGHNTLYWYLQNLGQGPELLIRYENEEAVDDSQLPKDRFSAERLKGVDSTLKIQPAELGDSAVYLCASSSGLAGVDEQFFGPGTRLTVL.

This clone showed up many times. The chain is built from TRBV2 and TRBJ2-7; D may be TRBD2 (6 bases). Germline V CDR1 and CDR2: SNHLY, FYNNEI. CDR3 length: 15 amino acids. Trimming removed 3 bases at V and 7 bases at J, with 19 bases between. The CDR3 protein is CASSDTRETLGEQYF. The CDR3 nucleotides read TGTGCCAGCAGTGATACCCGGGAGACGTTGGGGGAGCAGTACTTC. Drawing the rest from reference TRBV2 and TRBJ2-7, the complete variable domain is EPEVTQTPSHQVTQMGQEVILRCVPISNHLYFYWYRQILGQKVEFLVSFYNNEISEKSEIFDDQFSVERPDGSNFTLKIRSTKLEDSAMYFCASSDTRETLGEQYFGPGTRLTVT.

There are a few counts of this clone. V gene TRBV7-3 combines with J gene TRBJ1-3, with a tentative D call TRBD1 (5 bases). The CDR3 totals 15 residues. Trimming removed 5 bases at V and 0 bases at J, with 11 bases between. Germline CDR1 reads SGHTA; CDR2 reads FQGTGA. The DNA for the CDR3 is TGTGCCAGCAGCATAAACCAGGGCTCTGGAAACACCATATATTTT. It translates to CASSINQGSGNTIYF.

The DNA of the CDR3 is TGTGCCAGCAGTGACCCGGGACAGGAAAACACTGAAGCTTTCTTT. Protein sequence: CASSDPGQENTEAFF. The V and J genes are TRBV2 and TRBJ1-1; TRBD1 matches 8 bases. The CDR3 is 15 residues long. With V trimmed by 3 bases and J by 2 bases, 5 bases remained unmatched. The germline V gene encodes CDR1 SNHLY and CDR2 FYNNEI.

The CDR3 nucleotides are TGTGCCAGCAGCTTTGAGTTGACAGGGACTGGCTACACCTTC. Its protein product is CASSFELTGTGYTF. The V and J genes are TRBV11-2 and TRBJ1-2, with 7 bases identical to TRBD1. The CDR3 totals 14 residues. Germline lookup yields CDR1 SGHAT and CDR2 FQNNGV. V lost 3 bases, J lost 7 bases, and 8 bases stayed unmatched. The entire variable domain, with the rest obtained from reference TRBV11-2 and TRBJ1-2, is as follows: EAGVAQSPRYKIIEKRQSVAFWCNPISGHATLYWYQQILGQGPKLLIQFQNNGVVDDSQLPKDRFSAERLKGVDSTLKIQPAKLEDSAVYLCASSFELTGTGYTFGSGTRLTVV.

CDR3 region: CASSLTGYGYTF. CDR3 coding DNA: TGTGCCAGCAGTTTAACAGGCTATGGCTACACCTTC. The chain has TRBV28 and TRBJ1-2; perhaps TRBD1 as D (5 bases). The CDR3 runs 12 residues. The V gene's germline CDR1 is MDHEN and CDR2 SYDVKM. Trimming stripped 2 bases from V and 4 bases from J, with 5 bases between.

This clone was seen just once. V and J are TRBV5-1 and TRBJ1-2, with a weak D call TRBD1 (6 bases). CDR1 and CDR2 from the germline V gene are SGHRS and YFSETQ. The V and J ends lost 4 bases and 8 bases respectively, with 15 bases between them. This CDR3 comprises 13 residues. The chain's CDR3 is CASSPGGAGGYTF. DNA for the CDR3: TGCGCCAGCAGCCCTGGGGGGGCCGGGGGCTACACCTTC.

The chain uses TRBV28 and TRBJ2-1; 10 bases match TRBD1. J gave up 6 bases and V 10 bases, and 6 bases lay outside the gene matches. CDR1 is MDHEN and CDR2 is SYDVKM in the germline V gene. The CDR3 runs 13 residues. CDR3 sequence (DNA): TGTGCCATCTCCGGGACAGGGGTCAATGAGCAGTTCTTC. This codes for CAISGTGVNEQFF.

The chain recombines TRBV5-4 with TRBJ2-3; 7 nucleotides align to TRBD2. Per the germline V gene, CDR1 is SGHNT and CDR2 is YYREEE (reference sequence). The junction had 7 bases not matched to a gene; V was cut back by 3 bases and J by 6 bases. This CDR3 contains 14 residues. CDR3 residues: CASSSAGVFDTQYF. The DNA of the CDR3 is TGTGCCAGCAGCTCCGCGGGAGTCTTCGATACGCAGTATTTT.

The CDR3 region has the DNA TGTGCCAGCAGCGCTTTAACCTACAATGAGCAGTTCTTC. Its protein product is CASSALTYNEQFF. The chain is built from TRBV9 and TRBJ2-1; D is uncertain. This CDR3 has 13 amino acids. Trimming pared 3 bases from V and 2 bases from J, leaving 6 bases between. Germline assignment: CDR1 SGDLS and CDR2 YYNGEE.

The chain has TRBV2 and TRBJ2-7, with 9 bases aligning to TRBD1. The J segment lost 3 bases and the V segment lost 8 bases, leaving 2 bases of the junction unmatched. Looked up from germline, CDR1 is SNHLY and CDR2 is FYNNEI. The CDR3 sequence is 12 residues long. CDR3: CASRGQGYEQYF. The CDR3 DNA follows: TGTGCCAGCCGGGGACAGGGCTACGAGCAGTACTTC.

CDR3 nucleotide sequence: TGTGCCAGCAGCTCCGGGACTAGCTTCCACGAGCAGTACTTC. This gives the protein CASSSGTSFHEQYF. This chain links TRBV7-9 with TRBJ2-5; 9 nucleotides agree with TRBD2. The last part of the DNA fits TRBJ2-7 better; the J call may be wrong. The CDR3 runs to 14 residues. CDR1 and CDR2 from the germline V gene are SEHNR and FQNEAQ (reference sequence).

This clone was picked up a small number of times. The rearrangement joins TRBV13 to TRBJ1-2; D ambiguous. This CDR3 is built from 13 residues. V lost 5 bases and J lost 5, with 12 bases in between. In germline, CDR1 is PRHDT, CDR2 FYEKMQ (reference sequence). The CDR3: CASSPPLEYGYTF. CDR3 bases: TGTGCCAGCAGCCCCCCGCTAGAATATGGCTACACCTTC.

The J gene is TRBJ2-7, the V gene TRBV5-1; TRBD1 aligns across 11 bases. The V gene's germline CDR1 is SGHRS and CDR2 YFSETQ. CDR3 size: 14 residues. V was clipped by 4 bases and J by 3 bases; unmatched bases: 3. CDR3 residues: CASSRTGGFYEQYF. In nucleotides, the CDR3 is TGCGCCAGCAGCCGGACAGGGGGCTTCTACGAGCAGTACTTC. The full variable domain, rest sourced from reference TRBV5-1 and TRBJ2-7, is KAGVTQTPRYLIKTRGQQVTLSCSPISGHRSVSWYQQTPGQGLQFLFEYFSETQRNKGNFPGRFSGRQFSNSRSEMNVSTLELGDSALYLCASSRTGGFYEQYFGPGTRLTVT.

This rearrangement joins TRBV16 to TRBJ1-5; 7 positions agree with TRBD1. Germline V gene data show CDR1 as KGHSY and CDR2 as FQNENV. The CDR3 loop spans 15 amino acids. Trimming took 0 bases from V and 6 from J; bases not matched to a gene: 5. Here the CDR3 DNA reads TGTGCCAGCAGCCAATCGGAGGGGGCCGGTCAGCCCCAGCATTTT. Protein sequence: CASSQSEGAGQPQHF.

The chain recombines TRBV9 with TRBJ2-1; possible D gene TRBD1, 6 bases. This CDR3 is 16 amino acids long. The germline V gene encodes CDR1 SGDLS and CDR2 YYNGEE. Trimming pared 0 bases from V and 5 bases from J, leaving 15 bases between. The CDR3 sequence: CASSVDFQGPNNEQFF. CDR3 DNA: TGTGCCAGCAGCGTAGATTTCCAGGGGCCCAACAATGAGCAGTTCTTC.

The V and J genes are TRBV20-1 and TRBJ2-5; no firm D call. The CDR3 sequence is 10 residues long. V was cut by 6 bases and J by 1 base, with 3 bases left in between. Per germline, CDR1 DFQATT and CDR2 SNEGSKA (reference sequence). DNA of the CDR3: TGCAGTGCCAGCCAAGAGACCCAGTACTTC. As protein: CSASQETQYF.

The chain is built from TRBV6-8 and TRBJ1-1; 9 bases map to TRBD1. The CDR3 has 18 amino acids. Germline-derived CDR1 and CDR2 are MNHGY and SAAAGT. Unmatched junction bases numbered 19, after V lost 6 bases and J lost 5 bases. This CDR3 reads CASRKTTGGLVLGTEAFF. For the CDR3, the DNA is TGTGCCAGCAGAAAGACTACAGGGGGCCTGGTCTTGGGTACTGAAGCTTTCTTT.

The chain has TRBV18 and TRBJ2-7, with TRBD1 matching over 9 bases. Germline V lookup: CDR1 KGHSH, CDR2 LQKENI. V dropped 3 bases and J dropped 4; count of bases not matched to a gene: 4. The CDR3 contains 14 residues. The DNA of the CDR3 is TGTGCCAGCTCACCCGACAGGGGGATTTACGAGCAGTACTTC. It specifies CASSPDRGIYEQYF.